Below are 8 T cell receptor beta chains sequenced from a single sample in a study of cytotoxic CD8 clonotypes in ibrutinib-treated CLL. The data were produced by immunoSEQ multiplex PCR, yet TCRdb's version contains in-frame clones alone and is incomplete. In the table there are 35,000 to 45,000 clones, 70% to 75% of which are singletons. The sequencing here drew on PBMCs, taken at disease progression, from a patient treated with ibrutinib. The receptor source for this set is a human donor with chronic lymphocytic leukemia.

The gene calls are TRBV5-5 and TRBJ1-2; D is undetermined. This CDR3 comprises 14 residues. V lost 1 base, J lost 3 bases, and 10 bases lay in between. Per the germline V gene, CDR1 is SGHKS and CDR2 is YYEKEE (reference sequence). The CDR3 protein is CASSLSRWDYGYTF. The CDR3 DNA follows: TGTGCCAGCAGCTTGTCCCGGTGGGACTATGGCTACACCTTC.

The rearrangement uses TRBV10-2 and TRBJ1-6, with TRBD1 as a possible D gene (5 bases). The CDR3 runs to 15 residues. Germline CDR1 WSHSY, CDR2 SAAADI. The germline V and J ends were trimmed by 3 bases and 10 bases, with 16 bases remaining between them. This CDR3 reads CASSDSTGAGSPLHF. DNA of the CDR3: TGCGCCAGCAGTGACTCCACCGGGGCGGGATCACCCCTCCACTTT.

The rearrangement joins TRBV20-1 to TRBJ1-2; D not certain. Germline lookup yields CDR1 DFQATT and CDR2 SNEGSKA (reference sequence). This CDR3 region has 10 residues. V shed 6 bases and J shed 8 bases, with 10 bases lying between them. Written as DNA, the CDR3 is TGCAGTGCGCCCCAACTAGGCTACACCTTC. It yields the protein CSAPQLGYTF.

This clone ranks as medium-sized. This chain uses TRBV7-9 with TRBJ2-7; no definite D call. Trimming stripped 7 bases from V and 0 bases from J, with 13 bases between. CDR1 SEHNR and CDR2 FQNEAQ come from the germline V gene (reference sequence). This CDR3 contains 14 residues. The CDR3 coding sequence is TGTGCCAGCACCTCAGGCCGATACTCCTACGAGCAGTACTTC. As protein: CASTSGRYSYEQYF.

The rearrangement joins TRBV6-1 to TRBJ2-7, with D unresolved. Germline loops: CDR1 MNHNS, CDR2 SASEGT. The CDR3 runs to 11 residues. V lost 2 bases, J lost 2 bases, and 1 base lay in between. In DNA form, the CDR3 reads TGTGCCAGCAGTGAAACCTACGAGCAGTACTTC. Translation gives CASSETYEQYF.

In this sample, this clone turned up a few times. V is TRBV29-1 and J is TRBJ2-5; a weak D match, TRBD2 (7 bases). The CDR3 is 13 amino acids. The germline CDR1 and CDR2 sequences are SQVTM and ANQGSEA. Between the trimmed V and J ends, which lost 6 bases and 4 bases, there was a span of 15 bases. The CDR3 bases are TGCAGCGTCCGGGGGGCCTGGGGAGAGACCCAGTACTTC. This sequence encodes CSVRGAWGETQYF.

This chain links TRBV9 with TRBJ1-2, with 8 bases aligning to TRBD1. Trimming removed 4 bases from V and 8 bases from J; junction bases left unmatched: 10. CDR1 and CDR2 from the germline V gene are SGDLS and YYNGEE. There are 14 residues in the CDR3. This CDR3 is CASSTSPGQAGYTF. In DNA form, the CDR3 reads TGTGCCAGCAGCACCTCACCGGGACAGGCCGGCTACACCTTC. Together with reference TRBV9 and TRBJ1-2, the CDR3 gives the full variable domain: DSGVTQTPKHLITATGQRVTLRCSPRSGDLSVYWYQQSLDQGLQFLIQYYNGEERAKGNILERFSAQQFPDLHSELNLSSLELGDSALYFCASSTSPGQAGYTFGSGTRLTVV.

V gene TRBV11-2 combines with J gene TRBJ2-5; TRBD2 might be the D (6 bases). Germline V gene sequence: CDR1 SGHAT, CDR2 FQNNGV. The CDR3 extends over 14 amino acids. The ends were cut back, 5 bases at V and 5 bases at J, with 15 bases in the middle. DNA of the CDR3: TGTGCCAGCAGCCCCCAAACCGCGGGGGAGACCCAGTACTTC. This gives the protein CASSPQTAGETQYF.